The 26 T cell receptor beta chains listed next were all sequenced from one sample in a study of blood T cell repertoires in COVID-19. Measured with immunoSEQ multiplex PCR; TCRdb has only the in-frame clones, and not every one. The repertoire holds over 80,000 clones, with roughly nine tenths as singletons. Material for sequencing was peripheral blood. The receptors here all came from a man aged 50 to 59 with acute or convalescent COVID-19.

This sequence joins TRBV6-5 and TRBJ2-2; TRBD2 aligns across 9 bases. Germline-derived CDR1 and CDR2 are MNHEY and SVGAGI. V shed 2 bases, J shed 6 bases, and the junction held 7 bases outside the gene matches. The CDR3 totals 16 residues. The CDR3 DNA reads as TGTGCCAGCAGTTACGCGGCGGGAGGGCCTTCCGGGGAGCTGTTTTTT. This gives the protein CASSYAAGGPSGELFF.

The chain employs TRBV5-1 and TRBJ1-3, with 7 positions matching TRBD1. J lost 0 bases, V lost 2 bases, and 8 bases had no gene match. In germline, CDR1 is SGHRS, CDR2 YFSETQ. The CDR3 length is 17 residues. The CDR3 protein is CASSFKGQESSGNTIYF. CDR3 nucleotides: TGCGCCAGCAGCTTTAAAGGACAGGAGAGCTCTGGAAACACCATATATTTT.

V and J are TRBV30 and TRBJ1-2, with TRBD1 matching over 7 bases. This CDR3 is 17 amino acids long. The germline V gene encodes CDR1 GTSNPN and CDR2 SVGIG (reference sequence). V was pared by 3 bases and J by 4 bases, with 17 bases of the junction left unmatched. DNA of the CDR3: TGTGCCTGGAGCCTCGGGACAGTGGCGGGGGGAAGCTATGGCTACACCTTC. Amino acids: CAWSLGTVAGGSYGYTF. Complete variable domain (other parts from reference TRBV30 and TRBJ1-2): SQTIHQWPATLVQPVGSPLSLECTVEGTSNPNLYWYRQAAGRGLQLLFYSVGIGQISSEVPQNLSASRPQDRQFILSSKKLLLSDSGFYLCAWSLGTVAGGSYGYTFGSGTRLTVV.

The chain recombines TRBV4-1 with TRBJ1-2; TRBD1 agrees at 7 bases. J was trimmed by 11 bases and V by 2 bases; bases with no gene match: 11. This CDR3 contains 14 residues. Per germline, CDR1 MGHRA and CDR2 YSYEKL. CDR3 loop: CASSQQASGGSYTF. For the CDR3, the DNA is TGCGCCAGCAGCCAACAAGCGTCAGGGGGATCGTACACCTTC.

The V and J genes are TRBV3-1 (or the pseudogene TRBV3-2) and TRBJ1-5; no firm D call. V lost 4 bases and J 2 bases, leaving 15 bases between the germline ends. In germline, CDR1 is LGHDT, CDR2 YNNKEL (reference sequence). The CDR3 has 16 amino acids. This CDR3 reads CASSPRAGFGNQPQHF. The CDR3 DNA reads TGTGCCAGCAGCCCAAGGGCGGGTTTCGGCAATCAGCCCCAGCATTTT.

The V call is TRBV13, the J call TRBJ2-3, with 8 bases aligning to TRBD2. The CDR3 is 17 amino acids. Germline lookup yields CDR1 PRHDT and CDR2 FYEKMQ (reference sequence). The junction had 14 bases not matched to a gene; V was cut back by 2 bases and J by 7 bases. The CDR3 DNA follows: TGTGCCAGCAGCTTAAAGGGGGGGCCTAGCGGGTTACATACGCAGTATTTT. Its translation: CASSLKGGPSGLHTQYF.

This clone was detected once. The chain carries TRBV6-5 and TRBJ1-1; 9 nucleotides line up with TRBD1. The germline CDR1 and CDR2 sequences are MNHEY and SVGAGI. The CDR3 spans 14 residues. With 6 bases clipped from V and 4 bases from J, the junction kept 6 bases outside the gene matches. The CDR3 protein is CASRAQGAITEAFF. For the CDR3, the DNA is TGTGCCAGCAGGGCACAGGGGGCTATCACTGAAGCTTTCTTT.

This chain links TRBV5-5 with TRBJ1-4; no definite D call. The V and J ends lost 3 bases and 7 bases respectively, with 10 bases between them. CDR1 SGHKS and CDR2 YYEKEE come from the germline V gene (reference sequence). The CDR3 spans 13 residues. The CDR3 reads CASSSGLLEKLFF. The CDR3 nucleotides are TGTGCCAGCAGCTCTGGACTGCTTGAAAAACTGTTTTTT. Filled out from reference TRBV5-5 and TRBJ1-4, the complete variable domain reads DAGVTQSPTHLIKTRGQQVTLRCSPISGHKSVSWYQQVLGQGPQFIFQYYEKEERGRGNFPDRFSARQFPNYSSELNVNALLLGDSALYLCASSSGLLEKLFFGSGTQLSVL.

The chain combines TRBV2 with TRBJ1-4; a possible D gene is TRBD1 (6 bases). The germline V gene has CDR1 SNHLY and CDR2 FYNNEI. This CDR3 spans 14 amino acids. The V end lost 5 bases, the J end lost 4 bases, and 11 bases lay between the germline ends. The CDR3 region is CASSQDRNNEKLFF. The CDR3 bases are TGTGCCAGCAGTCAAGACAGGAATAATGAAAAACTGTTTTTT. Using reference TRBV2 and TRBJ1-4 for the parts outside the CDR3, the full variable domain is EPEVTQTPSHQVTQMGQEVILRCVPISNHLYFYWYRQILGQKVEFLVSFYNNEISEKSEIFDDQFSVERPDGSNFTLKIRSTKLEDSAMYFCASSQDRNNEKLFFGSGTQLSVL.

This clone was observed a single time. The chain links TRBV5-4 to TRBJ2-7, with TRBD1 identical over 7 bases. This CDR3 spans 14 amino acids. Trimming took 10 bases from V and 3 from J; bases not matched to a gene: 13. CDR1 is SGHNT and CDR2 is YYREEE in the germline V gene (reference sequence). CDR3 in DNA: TGTGCCTTCCACGGACAGGAGAGGGACTACGAGCAGTACTTC. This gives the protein CAFHGQERDYEQYF.

This CDR3 is CASSMTGPTEAFF. CDR3 in DNA: TGTGCCAGCAGTATGACAGGGCCCACTGAAGCTTTCTTT. This sequence joins TRBV2 and TRBJ1-1; 7 positions match TRBD1. Germline CDR1 and CDR2: SNHLY and FYNNEI. The CDR3 extends over 13 amino acids. V gave up 5 bases and J gave up 4 bases; unmatched junction bases: 4.

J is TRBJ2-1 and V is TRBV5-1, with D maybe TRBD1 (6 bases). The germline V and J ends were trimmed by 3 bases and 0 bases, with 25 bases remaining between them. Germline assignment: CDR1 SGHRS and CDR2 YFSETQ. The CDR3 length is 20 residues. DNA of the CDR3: TGCGCCAGCAGCTCAATGGGGACCCGGGACACAAAGAGCTCCTACAATGAGCAGTTCTTC. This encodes CASSSMGTRDTKSSYNEQFF.

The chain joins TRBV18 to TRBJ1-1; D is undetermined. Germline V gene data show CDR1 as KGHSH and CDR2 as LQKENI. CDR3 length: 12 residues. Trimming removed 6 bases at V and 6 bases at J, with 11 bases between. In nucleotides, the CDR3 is TGTGCCAGCTCCCCTGACACGGCTGAAGCTTTCTTT. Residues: CASSPDTAEAFF.

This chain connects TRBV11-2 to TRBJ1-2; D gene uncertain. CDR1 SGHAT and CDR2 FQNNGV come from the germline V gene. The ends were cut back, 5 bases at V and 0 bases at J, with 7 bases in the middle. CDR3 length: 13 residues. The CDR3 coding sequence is TGTGCCAGCAGCCCTACAGCTAACTATGGCTACACCTTC. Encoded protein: CASSPTANYGYTF.

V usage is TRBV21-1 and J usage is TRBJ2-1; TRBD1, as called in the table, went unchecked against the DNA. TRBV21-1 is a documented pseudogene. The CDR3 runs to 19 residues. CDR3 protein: CASSKDQGGWTGGYNEQFF. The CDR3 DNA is TGTGCCAGCAGCAAAGATCAAGGGGGGTGGACAGGCGGGTACAATGAGCAGTTCTTC.

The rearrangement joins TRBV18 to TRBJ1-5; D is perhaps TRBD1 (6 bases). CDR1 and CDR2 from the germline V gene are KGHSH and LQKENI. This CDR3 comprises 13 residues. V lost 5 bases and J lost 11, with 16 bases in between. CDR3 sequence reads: CASSSAGDGAQHF. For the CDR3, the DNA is TGTGCCAGCTCATCAGCAGGGGATGGAGCCCAGCATTTT.

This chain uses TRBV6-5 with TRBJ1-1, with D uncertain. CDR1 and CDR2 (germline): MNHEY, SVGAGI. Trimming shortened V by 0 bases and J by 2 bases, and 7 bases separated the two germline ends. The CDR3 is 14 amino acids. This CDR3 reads CASSYSGANTEAFF. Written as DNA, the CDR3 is TGTGCCAGCAGTTACTCTGGAGCAAACACTGAAGCTTTCTTT.

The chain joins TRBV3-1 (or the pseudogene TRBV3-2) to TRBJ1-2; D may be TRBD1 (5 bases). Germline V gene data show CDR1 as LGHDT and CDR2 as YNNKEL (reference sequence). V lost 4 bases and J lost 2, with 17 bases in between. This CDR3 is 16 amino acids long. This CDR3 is CASSRGGGLRNYGYTF. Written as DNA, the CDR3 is TGTGCCAGCAGCCGCGGGGGTGGCTTAAGGAACTATGGCTACACCTTC.

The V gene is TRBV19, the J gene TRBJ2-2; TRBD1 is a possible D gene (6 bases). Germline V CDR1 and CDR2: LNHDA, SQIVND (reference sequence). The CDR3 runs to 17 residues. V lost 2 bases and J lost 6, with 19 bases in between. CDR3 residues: CASSIMGATFAPGELFF. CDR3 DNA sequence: TGTGCCAGTAGTATAATGGGGGCGACTTTTGCGCCCGGGGAGCTGTTTTTT.

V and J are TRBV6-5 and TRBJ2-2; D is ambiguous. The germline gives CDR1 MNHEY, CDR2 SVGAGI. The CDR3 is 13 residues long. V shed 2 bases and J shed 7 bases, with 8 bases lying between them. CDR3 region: CASSYARGGELFF. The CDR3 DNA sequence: TGTGCCAGCAGTTACGCCCGAGGCGGGGAGCTGTTTTTT.

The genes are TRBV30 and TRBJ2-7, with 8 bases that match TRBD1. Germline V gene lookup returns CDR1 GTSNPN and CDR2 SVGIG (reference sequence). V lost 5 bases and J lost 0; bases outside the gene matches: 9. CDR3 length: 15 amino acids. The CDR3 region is CAWPVDRAFSYEQYF. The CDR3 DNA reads TGTGCCTGGCCAGTGGACAGGGCCTTCTCCTACGAGCAGTACTTC.

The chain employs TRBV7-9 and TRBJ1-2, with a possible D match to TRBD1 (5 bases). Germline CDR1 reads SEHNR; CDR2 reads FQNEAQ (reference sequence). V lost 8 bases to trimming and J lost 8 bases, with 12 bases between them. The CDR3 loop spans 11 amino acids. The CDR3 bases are TGTGCCAGCGGCACAGGAGACGGCTACACCTTC. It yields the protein CASGTGDGYTF.

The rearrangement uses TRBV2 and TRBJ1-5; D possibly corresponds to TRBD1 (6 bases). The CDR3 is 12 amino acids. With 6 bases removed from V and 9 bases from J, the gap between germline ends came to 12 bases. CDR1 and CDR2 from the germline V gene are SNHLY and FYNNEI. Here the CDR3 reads CASRGALGPQHF. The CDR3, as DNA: TGTGCCAGCAGGGGGGCGTTGGGGCCCCAGCATTTT.

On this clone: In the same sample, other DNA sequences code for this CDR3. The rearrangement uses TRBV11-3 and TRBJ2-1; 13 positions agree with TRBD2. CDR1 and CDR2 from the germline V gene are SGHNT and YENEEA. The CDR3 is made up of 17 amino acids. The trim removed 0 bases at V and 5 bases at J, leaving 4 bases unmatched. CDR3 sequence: CASSLDEGLAGNNEQFF. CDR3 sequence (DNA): TGTGCCAGCAGCTTAGATGAGGGACTAGCGGGGAACAATGAGCAGTTCTTC. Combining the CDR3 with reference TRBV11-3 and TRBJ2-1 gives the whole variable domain EAGVVQSPRYKIIEKKQPVAFWCNPISGHNTLYWYLQNLGQGPELLIRYENEEAVDDSQLPKDRFSAERLKGVDSTLKIQPAELGDSAVYLCASSLDEGLAGNNEQFFGPGTRLTVL.

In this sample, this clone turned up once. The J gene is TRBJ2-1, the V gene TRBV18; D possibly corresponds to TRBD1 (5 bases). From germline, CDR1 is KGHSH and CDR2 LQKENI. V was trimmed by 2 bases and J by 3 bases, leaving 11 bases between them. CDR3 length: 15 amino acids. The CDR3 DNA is TGTGCCAGCTCACCAGTTTCAGGGCACTACAATGAGCAGTTCTTC. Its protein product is CASSPVSGHYNEQFF.

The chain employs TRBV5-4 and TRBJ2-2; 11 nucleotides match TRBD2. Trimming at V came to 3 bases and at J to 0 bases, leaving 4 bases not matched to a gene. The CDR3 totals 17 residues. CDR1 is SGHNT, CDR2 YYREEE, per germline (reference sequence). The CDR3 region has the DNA TGTGCCAGCAGCTCCCTGACTAGCGGGGCGAACACCGGGGAGCTGTTTTTT. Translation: CASSSLTSGANTGELFF.